This TCR beta chain comes out of a study of shared clonotypes between healthy human individuals. Participating donors were healthy, HIV-negative adults free of recent acute infections or vaccinations. Broader study findings: In having few donors, the study represented limited genetic and exposure-history diversity.

The CDR3 spans 16 residues. V was shortened by 1 base and J by 3 bases, with 13 bases between the two germline ends. The germline V gene encodes CDR1 SGDLS and CDR2 YYNGEE. Comment on this clone: What it binds is not known.

Each subset's genomic DNA was split evenly across several immunoSEQ plates. Profiled with immunoSEQ multiplex PCR; TCRdb holds only in-frame clones, not every one. The table records fewer than 500,000 clones, 75% to 80% of them present only once. This TCR derives from a woman aged 40 to 49 in good health. Some clones in this sample may be carry-over from other donors' samples. V and J are TRBV9 and TRBJ2-2; no firm D call. Material: PBMCs. As DNA, the CDR3 is TGTGCCAGCAGCGTACAGCCAAGGGCGGACACCGGGGAGCTGTTTTTT. Amino acid sequence: CASSVQPRADTGELFF.